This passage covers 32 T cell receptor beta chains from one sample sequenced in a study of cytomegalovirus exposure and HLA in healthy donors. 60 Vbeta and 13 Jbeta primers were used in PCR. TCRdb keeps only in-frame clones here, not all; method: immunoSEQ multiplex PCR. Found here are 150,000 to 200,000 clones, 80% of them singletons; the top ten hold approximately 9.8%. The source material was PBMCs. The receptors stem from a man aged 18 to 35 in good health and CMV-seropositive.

The CDR3 region is CASGTGLAESDTQYF. For the CDR3, the DNA is TGTGCTAGTGGTACTGGACTAGCGGAATCAGATACGCAGTATTTT. The chain uses TRBV12-5 and TRBJ2-3; 10 nucleotides agree with TRBD2. J gave up 4 bases and V 5 bases, and 6 bases lay outside the gene matches. The CDR3 sequence is 15 residues long. Germline V gene data show CDR1 as LGHNT and CDR2 as FRNRAP.

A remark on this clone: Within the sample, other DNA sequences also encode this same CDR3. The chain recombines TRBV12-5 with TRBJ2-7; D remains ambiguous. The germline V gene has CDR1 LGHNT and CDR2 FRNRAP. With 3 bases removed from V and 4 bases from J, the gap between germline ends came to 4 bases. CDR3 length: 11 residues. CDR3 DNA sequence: TGTGCTAGTGGTTTACTGTACGAGCAGTACTTC. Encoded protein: CASGLLYEQYF.

The DNA for the CDR3 is TGTGCCAGCAGCCCCCCAGGCCCGGGACACAAGCAAGAGACCCAGTACTTC. It specifies CASSPPGPGHKQETQYF. The rearrangement links TRBV7-9 to TRBJ2-5, with D maybe TRBD1 (6 bases). Trimming stripped 5 bases from V and 2 bases from J, with 21 bases between. Looked up from germline, CDR1 is SEHNR and CDR2 is FQNEAQ (reference sequence). The CDR3 sequence is 17 residues long.

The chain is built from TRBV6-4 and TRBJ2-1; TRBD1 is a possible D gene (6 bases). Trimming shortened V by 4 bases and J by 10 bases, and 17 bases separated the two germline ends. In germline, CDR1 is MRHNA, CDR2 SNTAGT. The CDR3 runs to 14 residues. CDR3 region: CASSAWGQVKEQFF. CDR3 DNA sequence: TGTGCCAGCAGTGCATGGGGGCAGGTTAAGGAGCAGTTCTTC.

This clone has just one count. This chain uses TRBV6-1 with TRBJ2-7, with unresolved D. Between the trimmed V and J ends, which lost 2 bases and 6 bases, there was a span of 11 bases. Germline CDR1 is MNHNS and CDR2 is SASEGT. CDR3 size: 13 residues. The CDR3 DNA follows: TGTGCCAGCAGTGAAAGTACGCGTGGCGAGCAGTACTTC. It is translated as CASSESTRGEQYF.

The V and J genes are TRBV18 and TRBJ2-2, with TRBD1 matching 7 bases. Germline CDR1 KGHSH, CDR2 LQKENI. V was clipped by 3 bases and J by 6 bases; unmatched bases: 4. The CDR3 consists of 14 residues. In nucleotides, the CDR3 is TGTGCCAGCTCACCGATCGGGACAGCCGGGGAGCTGTTTTTT. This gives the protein CASSPIGTAGELFF.

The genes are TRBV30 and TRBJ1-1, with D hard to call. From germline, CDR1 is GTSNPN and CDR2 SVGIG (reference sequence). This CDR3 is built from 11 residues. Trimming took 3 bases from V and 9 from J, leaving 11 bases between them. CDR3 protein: CAWSGGFKAFF. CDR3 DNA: TGTGCCTGGAGCGGCGGTTTTAAAGCTTTCTTT.

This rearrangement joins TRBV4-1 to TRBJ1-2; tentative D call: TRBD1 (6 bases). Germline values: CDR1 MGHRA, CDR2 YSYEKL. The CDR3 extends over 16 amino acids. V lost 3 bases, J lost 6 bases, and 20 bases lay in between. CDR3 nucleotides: TGCGCCAGCAGCCAGGGTCCCGGGACATCAAGCGATGGCTACACCTTC. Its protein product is CASSQGPGTSSDGYTF.

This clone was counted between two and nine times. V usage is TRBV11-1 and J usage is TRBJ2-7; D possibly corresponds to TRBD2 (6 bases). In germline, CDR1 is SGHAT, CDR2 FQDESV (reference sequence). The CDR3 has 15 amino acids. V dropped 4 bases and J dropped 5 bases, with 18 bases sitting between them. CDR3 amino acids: CASSSRAKGGDEQYF. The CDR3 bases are TGTGCCAGCAGCTCAAGAGCGAAGGGAGGAGACGAGCAGTACTTC.

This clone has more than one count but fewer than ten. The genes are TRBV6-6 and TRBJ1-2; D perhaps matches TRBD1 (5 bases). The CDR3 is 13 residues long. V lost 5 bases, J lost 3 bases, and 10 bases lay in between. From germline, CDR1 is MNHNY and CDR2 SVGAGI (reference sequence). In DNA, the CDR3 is TGTGCCAGCAGTGGCAGGGAGGACTATGGCTACACCTTC. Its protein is CASSGREDYGYTF.

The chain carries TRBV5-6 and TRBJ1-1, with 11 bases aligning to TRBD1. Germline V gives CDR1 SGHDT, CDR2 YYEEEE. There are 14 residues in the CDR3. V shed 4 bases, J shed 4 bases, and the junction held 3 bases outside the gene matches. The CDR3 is CASSPGTGGTEAFF. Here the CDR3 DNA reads TGTGCCAGCAGCCCCGGGACAGGGGGCACTGAAGCTTTCTTT.

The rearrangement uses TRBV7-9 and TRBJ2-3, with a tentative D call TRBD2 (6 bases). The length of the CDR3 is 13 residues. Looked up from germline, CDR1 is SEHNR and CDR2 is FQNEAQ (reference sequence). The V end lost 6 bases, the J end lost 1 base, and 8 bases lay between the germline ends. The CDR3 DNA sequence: TGTGCCAGCAGGGCTAGCGGCACAGATACGCAGTATTTT. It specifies CASRASGTDTQYF. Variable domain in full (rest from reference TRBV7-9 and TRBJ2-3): DTGVSQNPRHKITKRGQNVTFRCDPISEHNRLYWYRQTLGQGPEFLTYFQNEAQLEKSRLLSDRFSAERPKGSFSTLEIQRTEQGDSAMYLCASRASGTDTQYFGPGTRLTVL.

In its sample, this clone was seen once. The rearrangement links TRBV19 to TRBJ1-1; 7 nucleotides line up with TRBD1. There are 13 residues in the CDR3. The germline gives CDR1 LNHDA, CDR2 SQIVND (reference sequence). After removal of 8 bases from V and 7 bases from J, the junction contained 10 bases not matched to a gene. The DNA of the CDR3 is TGTGCCAGTTGTAGGGCAGGGGGTCTTGAAGCTTTCTTT. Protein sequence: CASCRAGGLEAFF.

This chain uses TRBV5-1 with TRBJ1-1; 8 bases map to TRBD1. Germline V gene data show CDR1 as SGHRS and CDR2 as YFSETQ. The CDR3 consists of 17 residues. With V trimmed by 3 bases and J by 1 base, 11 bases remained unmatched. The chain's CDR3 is CASSSGDRPRSNTEAFF. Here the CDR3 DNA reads TGCGCCAGCAGCTCCGGGGACAGGCCCCGGTCGAACACTGAAGCTTTCTTT.

CDR3 loop: CASSQETGGRLKTQYF. In DNA, the CDR3 is TGCGCCAGCAGCCAAGAAACAGGGGGGAGGTTAAAGACCCAGTACTTC. The chain joins TRBV4-1 to TRBJ2-5; TRBD1 matches at 8 bases. CDR3 length: 16 amino acids. V lost 0 bases, J lost 6 bases, and 9 bases stayed unmatched. The V gene's germline CDR1 is MGHRA and CDR2 YSYEKL.

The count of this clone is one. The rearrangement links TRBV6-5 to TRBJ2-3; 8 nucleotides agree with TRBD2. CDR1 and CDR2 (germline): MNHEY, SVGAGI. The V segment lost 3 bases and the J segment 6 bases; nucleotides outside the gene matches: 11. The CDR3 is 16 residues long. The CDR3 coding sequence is TGTGCCAGCAGTTATTATCCAGCGGGAGTAGCGGATACGCAGTATTTT. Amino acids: CASSYYPAGVADTQYF.

CDR3 amino acids: CASSSGQGPADNEQFF. The CDR3 region has the DNA TGTGCCAGCAGCTCAGGACAGGGGCCAGCAGACAATGAGCAGTTCTTC. The chain employs TRBV7-6 and TRBJ2-1; TRBD1 matches 9 bases. The CDR3 length is 16 residues. V lost 4 bases, J lost 5 bases, and 9 bases stayed unmatched. CDR1 and CDR2 from the germline V gene are SGHVS and FNYEAQ.

The CDR3 loop reads CASSLAGSTNEKLFF. The DNA for the CDR3 is TGTGCCAGCAGCTTAGCTGGCAGTACTAATGAAAAACTGTTTTTT. The chain is built from TRBV7-6 and TRBJ1-4; no reliable D call. Trimming shortened V by 0 bases and J by 2 bases, and 7 bases separated the two germline ends. There are 15 residues in the CDR3. Germline values: CDR1 SGHVS, CDR2 FNYEAQ.

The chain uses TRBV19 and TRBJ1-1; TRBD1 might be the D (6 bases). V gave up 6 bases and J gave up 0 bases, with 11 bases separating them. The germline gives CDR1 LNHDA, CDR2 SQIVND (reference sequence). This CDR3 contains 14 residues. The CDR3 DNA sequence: TGTGCCAGTAGCCCAACAGGGCTGAACACTGAAGCTTTCTTT. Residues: CASSPTGLNTEAFF.

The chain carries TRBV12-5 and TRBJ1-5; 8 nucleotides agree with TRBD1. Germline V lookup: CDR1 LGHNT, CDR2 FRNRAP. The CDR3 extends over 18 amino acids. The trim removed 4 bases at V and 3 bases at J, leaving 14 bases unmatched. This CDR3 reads CASGSGTGGNLDNQPQHF. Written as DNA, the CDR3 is TGTGCTAGTGGTTCGGGGACAGGTGGTAACCTTGACAATCAGCCCCAGCATTTT.

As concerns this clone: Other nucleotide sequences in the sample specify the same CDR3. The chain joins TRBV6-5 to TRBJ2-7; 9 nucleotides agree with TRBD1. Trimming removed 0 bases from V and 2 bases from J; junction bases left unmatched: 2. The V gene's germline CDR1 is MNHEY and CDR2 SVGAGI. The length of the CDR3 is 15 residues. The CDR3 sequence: CASSYSGQGTYEQYF. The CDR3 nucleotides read TGTGCCAGCAGTTACTCCGGACAGGGGACCTACGAGCAGTACTTC.

CDR3 bases: TGTGCCACCCGGGAGGACTCTGGAAACACCATATATTTT. Translating gives CATREDSGNTIYF. J is TRBJ1-3 and V is TRBV6-5; D uncertain. Germline-derived CDR1 and CDR2 are MNHEY and SVGAGI. Trimming removed 10 bases from V and 0 bases from J, with 10 bases in between. The CDR3 has 13 residues.

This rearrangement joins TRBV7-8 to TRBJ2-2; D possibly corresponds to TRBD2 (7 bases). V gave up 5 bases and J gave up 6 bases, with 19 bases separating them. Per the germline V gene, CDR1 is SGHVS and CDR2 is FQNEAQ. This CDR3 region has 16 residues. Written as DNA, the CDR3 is TGTGCCAGCAGCCTAACTAGTGGGGGGGCCCCCGGGGAGCTGTTTTTT. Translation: CASSLTSGGAPGELFF.

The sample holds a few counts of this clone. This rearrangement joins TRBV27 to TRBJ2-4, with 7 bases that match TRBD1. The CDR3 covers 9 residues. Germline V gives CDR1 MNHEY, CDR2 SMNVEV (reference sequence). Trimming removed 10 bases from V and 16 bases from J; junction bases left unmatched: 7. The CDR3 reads CAIRDSSYF. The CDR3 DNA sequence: TGTGCCATAAGGGACAGCAGTTACTTC.

The CDR3 protein is CASSQDFGLAGVAEQYF. In nucleotides, the CDR3 is TGTGCCAGCAGCCAAGATTTTGGCCTAGCGGGAGTCGCCGAGCAGTACTTC. The rearrangement uses TRBV4-2 and TRBJ2-7, with 10 bases identical to TRBD2. V trimming: 0 bases; J trimming: 6 bases; junction bases outside the gene matches: 11. Germline values: CDR1 LGHNA, CDR2 YNFKEQ. The CDR3 totals 17 residues.

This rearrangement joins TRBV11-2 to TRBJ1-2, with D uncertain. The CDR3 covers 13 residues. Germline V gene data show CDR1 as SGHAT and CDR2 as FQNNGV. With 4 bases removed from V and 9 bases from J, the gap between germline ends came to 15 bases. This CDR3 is CASSCGGFECYTF. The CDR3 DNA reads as TGTGCCAGCAGCTGCGGAGGGTTTGAGTGCTACACCTTC. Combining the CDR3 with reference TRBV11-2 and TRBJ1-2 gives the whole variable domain EAGVAQSPRYKIIEKRQSVAFWCNPISGHATLYWYQQILGQGPKLLIQFQNNGVVDDSQLPKDRFSAERLKGVDSTLKIQPAKLEDSAVYLCASSCGGFECYTFGSGTRLTVV.

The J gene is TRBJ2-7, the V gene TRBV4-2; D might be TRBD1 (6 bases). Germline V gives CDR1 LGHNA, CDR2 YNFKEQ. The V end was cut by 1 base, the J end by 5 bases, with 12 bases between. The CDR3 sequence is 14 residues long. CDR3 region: CASSQVGTGNEQYF. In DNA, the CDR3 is TGTGCCAGCAGCCAAGTCGGAACAGGGAACGAGCAGTACTTC.

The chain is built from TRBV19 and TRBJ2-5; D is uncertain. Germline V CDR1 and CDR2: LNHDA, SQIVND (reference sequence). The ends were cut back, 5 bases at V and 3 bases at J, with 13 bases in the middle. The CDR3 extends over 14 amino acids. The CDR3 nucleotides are TGTGCCAGTAGTTCATGGGTGGAGAAAGAGACCCAGTACTTC. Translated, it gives CASSSWVEKETQYF.

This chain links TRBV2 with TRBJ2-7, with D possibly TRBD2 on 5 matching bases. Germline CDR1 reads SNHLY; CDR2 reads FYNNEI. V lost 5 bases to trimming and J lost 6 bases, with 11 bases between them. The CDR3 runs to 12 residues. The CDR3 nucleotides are TGTGCCAGCAGTAAGAGGGAAGTCGAGCAGTACTTC. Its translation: CASSKREVEQYF.

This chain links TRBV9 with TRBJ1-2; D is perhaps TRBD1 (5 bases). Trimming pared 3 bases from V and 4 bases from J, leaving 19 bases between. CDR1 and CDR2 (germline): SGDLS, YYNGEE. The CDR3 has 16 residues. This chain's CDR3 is CASSAQTAAATYGYTF. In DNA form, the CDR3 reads TGTGCCAGCAGCGCCCAGACAGCCGCCGCTACCTATGGCTACACCTTC. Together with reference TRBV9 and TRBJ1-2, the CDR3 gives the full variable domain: DSGVTQTPKHLITATGQRVTLRCSPRSGDLSVYWYQQSLDQGLQFLIQYYNGEERAKGNILERFSAQQFPDLHSELNLSSLELGDSALYFCASSAQTAAATYGYTFGSGTRLTVV.

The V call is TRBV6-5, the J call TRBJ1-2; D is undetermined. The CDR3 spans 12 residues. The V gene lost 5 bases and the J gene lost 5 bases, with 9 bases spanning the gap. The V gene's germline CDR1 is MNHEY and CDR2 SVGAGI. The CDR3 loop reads CASSPSGYGYTF. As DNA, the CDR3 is TGTGCCAGCAGTCCTTCGGGGTATGGCTACACCTTC.

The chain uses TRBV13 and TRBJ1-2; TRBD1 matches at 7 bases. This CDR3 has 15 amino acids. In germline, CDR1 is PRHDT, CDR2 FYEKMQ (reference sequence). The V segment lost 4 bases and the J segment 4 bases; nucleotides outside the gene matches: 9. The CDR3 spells CASSSGTGDSYGYTF. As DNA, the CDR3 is TGTGCCAGCAGCTCCGGAACAGGGGACTCCTATGGCTACACCTTC.